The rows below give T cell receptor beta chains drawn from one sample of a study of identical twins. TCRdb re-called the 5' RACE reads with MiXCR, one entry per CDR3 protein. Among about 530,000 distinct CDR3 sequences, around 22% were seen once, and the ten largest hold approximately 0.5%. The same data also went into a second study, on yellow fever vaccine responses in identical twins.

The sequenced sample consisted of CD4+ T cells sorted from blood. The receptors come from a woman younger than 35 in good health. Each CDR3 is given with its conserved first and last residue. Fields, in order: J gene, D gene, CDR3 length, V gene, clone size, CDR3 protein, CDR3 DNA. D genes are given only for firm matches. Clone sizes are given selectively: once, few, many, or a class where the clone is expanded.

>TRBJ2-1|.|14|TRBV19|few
CASRGRAVYNEQFF
TGTGCCAGTAGAGGTAGGGCCGTTTACAATGAGCAGTTCTTC
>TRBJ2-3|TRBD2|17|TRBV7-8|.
CASSPTKASGMADTQYF
TGTGCCAGCAGCCCCACCAAGGCTAGCGGTATGGCAGATACGCAGTATTTT
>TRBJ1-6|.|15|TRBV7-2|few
CASSLAGGIDSPLHF
TGTGCCAGCAGCTTAGCAGGGGGTATTGATTCACCCCTCCACTTT
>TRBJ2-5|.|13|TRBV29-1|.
CSVRPRTEETQYF
TGCAGCGTTCGCCCCAGGACAGAAGAGACCCAGTACTTC
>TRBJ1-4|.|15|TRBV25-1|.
CASSESRAGGEKLFF
TGTGCCAGCAGTGAATCCCGGGCCGGGGGAGAAAAACTGTTTTTT
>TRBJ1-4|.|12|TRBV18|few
CASSPGGKKLFF
TGTGCCAGCTCACCGGGAGGAAAAAAACTGTTTTTT
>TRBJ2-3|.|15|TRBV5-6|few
CASSFPGLSTDTQYF
TGTGCCAGCAGCTTCCCGGGACTTAGCACAGATACGCAGTATTTT
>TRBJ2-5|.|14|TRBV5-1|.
CASSFTGLPGTQYF
TGCGCCAGCAGCTTTACGGGGCTACCCGGGACCCAGTACTTC
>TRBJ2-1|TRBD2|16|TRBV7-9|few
CASALPSGRFANEQFF
TGTGCCAGCGCCCTCCCCAGCGGGAGGTTCGCCAACGAGCAGTTCTTC
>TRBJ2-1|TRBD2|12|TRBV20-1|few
CSARTSPNEQFF
TGCAGTGCTCGGACTAGTCCTAATGAGCAGTTCTTC
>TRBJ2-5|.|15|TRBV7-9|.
CASSILASSRETQYF
TGTGCCAGCAGCATACTAGCAAGCTCCCGAGAGACCCAGTACTTC
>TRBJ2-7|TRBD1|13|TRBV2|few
CASSRQGVYEQYF
TGTGCCAGCAGTAGGCAGGGGGTCTACGAGCAGTACTTC
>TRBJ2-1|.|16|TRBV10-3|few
CAISEEPGHQRNEQFF
TGTGCCATCAGTGAAGAACCGGGACACCAAAGGAATGAGCAGTTCTTC
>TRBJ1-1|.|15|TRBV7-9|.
CASTLPGVMNTEAFF
TGTGCCAGCACCCTGCCAGGGGTCATGAACACTGAAGCTTTCTTT
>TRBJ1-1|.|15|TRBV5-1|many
CASSFLQAKNTEAFF
TGCGCCAGCAGCTTTTTACAGGCTAAGAACACTGAAGCTTTCTTT
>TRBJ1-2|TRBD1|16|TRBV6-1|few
CASITRTGGMIGGYTF
TGTGCCAGCATCACGAGGACAGGGGGCATGATTGGTGGCTACACCTTC
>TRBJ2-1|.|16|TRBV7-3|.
CASSLLGSGLGNEQFF
TGTGCCAGCAGCTTATTGGGGAGCGGGTTAGGCAATGAGCAGTTCTTC
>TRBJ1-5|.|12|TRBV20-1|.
CSAVINGQPQHF
TGCAGTGCTGTAATTAATGGTCAGCCCCAGCATTTT
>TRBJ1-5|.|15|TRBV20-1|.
CSARGGEGGNQPQHF
TGCAGTGCTAGGGGAGGGGAAGGTGGCAATCAGCCCCAGCATTTT
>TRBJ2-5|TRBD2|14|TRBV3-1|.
CASSQVGGTETQYF
TGTGCCAGCAGCCAAGTGGGGGGGACCGAGACCCAGTACTTC
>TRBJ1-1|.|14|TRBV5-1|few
CASSSGLMNTEAFF
TGCGCCAGCAGCTCAGGGTTAATGAACACTGAAGCTTTCTTT
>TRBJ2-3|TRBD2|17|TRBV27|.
CASSKNAGTSGTDTQYF
TGTGCCAGCAGTAAAAATGCCGGGACTAGCGGCACAGATACGCAGTATTTT
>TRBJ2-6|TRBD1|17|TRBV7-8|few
CASSPLQGAAGANVLTF
TGTGCCAGCAGCCCTTTACAGGGGGCGGCTGGGGCCAACGTCCTGACTTTC